The 3 T cell receptor beta chains listed next were all sequenced from one sample in a study of control samples from healthy donors and cancer patients. Profiled with immunoSEQ multiplex PCR; TCRdb holds only in-frame clones, not every one. This sample has about 170,000 clones, with about 94% found just once. Sequenced sample: blood. These receptor sequences come from a woman aged 60 to 75 in good health.

The rearrangement links TRBV18 to TRBJ1-1, with unresolved D. V lost 2 bases and J 0 bases, leaving 4 bases between the germline ends. Germline assignment: CDR1 KGHSH and CDR2 LQKENI. The CDR3 contains 13 residues. The CDR3 sequence: CASSPTMNTEAFF. CDR3 DNA: TGTGCCAGCTCACCAACGATGAACACTGAAGCTTTCTTT. Complete variable domain (other parts from reference TRBV18 and TRBJ1-1): NAGVMQNPRHLVRRRGQEARLRCSPMKGHSHVYWYRQLPEEGLKFMVYLQKENIIDESGMPKERFSAEFPKEGPSILRIQQVVRGDSAAYFCASSPTMNTEAFFGQGTRLTVV.

The rearrangement links TRBV6-5 to TRBJ1-2, with 9 positions matching TRBD1. The V gene end was trimmed by 7 bases and the J gene end by 8 bases; junction bases not matched to a gene: 8. CDR3 length: 13 residues. Germline CDR1 reads MNHEY; CDR2 reads SVGAGI. The CDR3: CASKKQGAEGYTF. The CDR3 DNA follows: TGTGCCAGCAAGAAACAGGGGGCTGAGGGCTACACCTTC.

The V call is TRBV7-2, the J call TRBJ2-3; TRBD1 matches at 10 bases. This CDR3 spans 16 amino acids. V lost 4 bases and J lost 1; bases outside the gene matches: 5. The germline V gene has CDR1 SGHTA and CDR2 FQGNSA. CDR3 in amino acids: CASSYAGTGGTDTQYF. The CDR3 nucleotides read TGTGCCAGCAGCTACGCCGGGACAGGGGGCACAGATACGCAGTATTTT. The full variable domain, rest sourced from reference TRBV7-2 and TRBJ2-3, is GAGVSQSPSNKVTEKGKDVELRCDPISGHTALYWYRQSLGQGLEFLIYFQGNSAPDKSGLPSDRFSAERTGGSVSTLTIQRTQQEDSAVYLCASSYAGTGGTDTQYFGPGTRLTVL.